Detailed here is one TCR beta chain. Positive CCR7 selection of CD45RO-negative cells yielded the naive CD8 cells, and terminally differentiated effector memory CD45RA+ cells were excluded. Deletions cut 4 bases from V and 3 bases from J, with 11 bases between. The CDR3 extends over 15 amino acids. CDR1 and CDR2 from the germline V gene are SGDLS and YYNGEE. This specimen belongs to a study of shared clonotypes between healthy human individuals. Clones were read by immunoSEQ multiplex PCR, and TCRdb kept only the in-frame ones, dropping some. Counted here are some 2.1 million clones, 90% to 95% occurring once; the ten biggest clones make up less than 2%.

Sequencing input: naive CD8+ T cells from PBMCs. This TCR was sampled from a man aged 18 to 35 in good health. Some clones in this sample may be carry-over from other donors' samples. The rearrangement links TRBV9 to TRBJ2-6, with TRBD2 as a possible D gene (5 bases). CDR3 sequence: CASSTSRDGANVLTF. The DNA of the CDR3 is TGTGCCAGCAGCACCTCTCGGGATGGGGCCAACGTCCTGACTTTC.